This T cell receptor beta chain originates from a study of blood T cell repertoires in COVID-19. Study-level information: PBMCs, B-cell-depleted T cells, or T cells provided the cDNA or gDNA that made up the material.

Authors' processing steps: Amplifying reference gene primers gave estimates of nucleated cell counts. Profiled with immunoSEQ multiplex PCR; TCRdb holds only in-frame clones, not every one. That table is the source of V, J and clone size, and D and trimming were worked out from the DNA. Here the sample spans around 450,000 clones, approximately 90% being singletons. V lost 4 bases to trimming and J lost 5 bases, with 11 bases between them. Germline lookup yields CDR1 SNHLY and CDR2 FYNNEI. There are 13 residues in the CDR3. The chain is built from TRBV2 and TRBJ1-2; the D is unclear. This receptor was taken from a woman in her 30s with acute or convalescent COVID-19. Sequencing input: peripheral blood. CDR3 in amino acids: CASSGEATYGYTF. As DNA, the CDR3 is TGTGCCAGCAGTGGGGAGGCGACATATGGCTACACCTTC.